The clone carrying this T cell receptor beta chain has a single count. This record belongs to a study of cytomegalovirus exposure and HLA in healthy donors. PCR primers comprised 60 Vbeta and 13 Jbeta primers. The data were produced by immunoSEQ multiplex PCR, yet TCRdb's version contains in-frame clones alone and is incomplete. The data show approximately 170,000 clones, with about 72% seen just once and more than 1.3% held by the top ten. CDR3 size: 14 residues. CDR1 and CDR2 from the germline V gene are MNHEY and SVGAGI. V lost 6 bases to trimming and J lost 8 bases, with 16 bases between them. The receptor comes from a girl between 10 and 17 years old in good health and CMV-seronegative. The sample was PBMCs. The J gene is TRBJ1-4, the V gene TRBV6-5; weak D call: TRBD1 (6 bases). CDR3 region: CASSFDRLSEKLFF. In DNA form, the CDR3 reads TGTGCCAGCAGCTTCGACAGGTTGTCGGAAAAACTGTTTTTT.